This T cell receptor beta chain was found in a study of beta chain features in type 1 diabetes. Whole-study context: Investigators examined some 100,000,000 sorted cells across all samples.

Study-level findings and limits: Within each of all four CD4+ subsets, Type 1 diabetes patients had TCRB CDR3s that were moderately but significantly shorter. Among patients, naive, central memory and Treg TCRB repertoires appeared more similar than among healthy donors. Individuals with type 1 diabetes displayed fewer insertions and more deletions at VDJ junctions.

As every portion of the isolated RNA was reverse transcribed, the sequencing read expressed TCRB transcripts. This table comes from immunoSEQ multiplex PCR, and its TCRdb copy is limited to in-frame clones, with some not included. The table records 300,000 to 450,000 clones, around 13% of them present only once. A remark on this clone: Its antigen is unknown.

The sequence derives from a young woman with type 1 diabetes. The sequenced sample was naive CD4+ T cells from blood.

CDR3 protein: CASSQVAGGGGYTF. CDR3 coding DNA: TGCGCCAGCAGCCAAGTGGCGGGGGGAGGCGGCTACACCTTC. V and J are TRBV4-3 and TRBJ1-2; possible D gene TRBD1, 5 bases. V lost 1 base and J 8 bases, leaving 14 bases between the germline ends. CDR1 and CDR2 (germline): LGHNA, YSLEER. CDR3 size: 14 residues.